This is a list of T cell receptor beta chains from one sample in a study of control samples from healthy donors and cancer patients. Libraries were prepared by immunoSEQ multiplex PCR; TCRdb keeps only in-frame clonotypes and omits some of them. The profile covers some 120,000 clones, with about 93% appearing a single time and 2.6% taken by the ten largest. The sequencing sample was made of blood. The receptors come from a man younger than 40 in good health. The conserved cysteine and the conserved F or W are not part of the CDR3 here. The size field is filled for only some rows; it gives once, few, many or a size class.

v_call,clone_size,j_call,cdr3_aa
TRBV11-2,.,TRBJ1-2,ASSLDPGSGGYT
TRBV6-5,once,TRBJ1-6,ASSSRGSESPLH
TRBV7-9,.,TRBJ1-2,ASSLDPGDGYT
TRBV19,.,TRBJ1-4,ASSFRDRGLENEKLF
TRBV12-5,once,TRBJ1-5,ASGLVLGPGQGQPQH
TRBV3-1/TRBV3-2,.,TRBJ1-4,ASSQESGTGFEKLF
TRBV19,.,TRBJ2-3,ASSPTGSTDTQY
TRBV2,.,TRBJ1-4,ASREGQATNEKLF
TRBV7-2,.,TRBJ1-6,ASSLTSGNSPLH
TRBV18,.,TRBJ2-1,ASSRDKGGNEQF
TRBV6-2/TRBV6-3,.,TRBJ1-2,ASSRDSYRRLYGYT
TRBV2,.,TRBJ2-4,ASSDRPKNIQY
TRBV14,.,TRBJ2-4,ASSRRGTKNIQY
TRBV30,once,TRBJ1-2,AWIGVYGYT
TRBV3-1/TRBV3-2,.,TRBJ1-1,ASSYRGTEAF
TRBV6-6,.,TRBJ2-1,ASSSFRDEQF
TRBV7-9,.,TRBJ1-1,ADEAMNTEAF
TRBV27,.,TRBJ2-6,ASSPRTASGANVLT
TRBV6-5,.,TRBJ1-5,ASSIQGAGVKH
TRBV20-1,.,TRBJ2-7,SPTRGEQY
TRBV29-1,.,TRBJ2-5,SVEWYPRQGRIETQY
TRBV7-6,.,TRBJ2-1,ASSQAGGMF
TRBV5-5,.,TRBJ2-2,ASSLSTNTGELF
TRBV4-1,.,TRBJ2-7,ASSQVSGQSYEQY
TRBV2,.,TRBJ2-5,ASSHQASGGPETQY
TRBV28,.,TRBJ1-5,ASRIQGADQPQH
TRBV18,.,TRBJ2-4,ASSRGNGIQY